The rows below give T cell receptor beta chains drawn from one sample of a study of T cells after yellow fever vaccination. In TCRdb, the 5' RACE reads were re-called with MiXCR into one record per CDR3 protein. This repertoire shows 300,000 or so distinct CDR3 sequences, 7.5% to 9% found once; its top ten account for about 3.7%. The source material was CD4+ T cells sorted from PBMCs, sampled 5 days after the yellow fever booster vaccination. The receptor set was obtained from a man aged 18-30 years who received the YFV17D yellow fever vaccine. Each CDR3 is given with its conserved first and last residue. D genes are given only for firm matches. A row's size may be missing; if present it is once, few, many or a size class.

D	V	J	size	DNA	CDR3
-	TRBV5-1	TRBJ2-5	few	TGCGCCAGCAGCCAGTTTCGGGGAGATCGGGAGACCCAGTACTTC	CASSQFRGDRETQYF
-	TRBV6-1	TRBJ1-6	few	TGTGCCAGCAGTGAAGGAGGGTGGTCTGGTTCACCCCTCCACTTT	CASSEGGWSGSPLHF
TRBD1	TRBV7-2	TRBJ2-1	many	TGTGCCAGCAGCCCCCGAGGGGACAGGAGATACAATGAGCAGTTCTTC	CASSPRGDRRYNEQFF
-	TRBV5-4	TRBJ1-4	-	TGTGCCAGCAGCTTGCGGGCCTCAACTAATGAAAAACTGTTTTTT	CASSLRASTNEKLFF
-	TRBV11-2	TRBJ2-1	few	TGTGCCAGCAGCTTCTCACGGGACACCTATTATGAGCAGTTCTTC	CASSFSRDTYYEQFF
-	TRBV7-3	TRBJ2-3	-	TGTGCCAGCAGCTTACAGGGCAGCCCGACTTATACGCAGTATTTT	CASSLQGSPTYTQYF
TRBD1	TRBV2	TRBJ2-3	-	TGTGCCAGCAGAGCACAGGGGGCTAGCAGCACAGATACGCAGTATTTT	CASRAQGASSTDTQYF
-	TRBV2	TRBJ2-2	many	TGTGCCAGCAGTGACAATACCGGGGAGCTGTTTTTT	CASSDNTGELFF
-	TRBV7-2	TRBJ1-3	few	TGTGCCAGCAGACTTGCCCACAGCTCTGGAAACACCATATATTTT	CASRLAHSSGNTIYF
-	TRBV2	TRBJ2-2	-	TGTGCCAGCAGTGGGATCACCGGGGAGCTGTTTTTT	CASSGITGELFF
-	TRBV4-1	TRBJ2-5	few	TGCGCCAGCAGCCATTCCAACCAATACCAAGAGACCCAGTACTTC	CASSHSNQYQETQYF
-	TRBV20-1	TRBJ2-3	few	TGCAGTGCAAGAGACCGGCTTGCGGGGGCCTCAGCAGATACGCAGTATTTT	CSARDRLAGASADTQYF
-	TRBV20-1	TRBJ2-5	few	TGCAGTGCTCCCCGGCCAAGTCCTGGAGAGACCCAGTACTTC	CSAPRPSPGETQYF
-	TRBV4-1	TRBJ1-5	few	TGCGCCAGCAGCTCCAACTCGGACAGCAATCAGCCCCAGCATTTT	CASSSNSDSNQPQHF